Sequencing of this TCR beta chain was carried out in a study of shared clonotypes between healthy human individuals. For the study at large: Each donor contributed plates that comprised three CD4 naive, three CD4 memory, two CD8 naive and one CD8 memory. General study results and limits: Naive subsets usually exceeded memory subsets in estimated richness. Generation probabilities were higher for clonotypes shared across all four sorted-subset donors than for unshared ones.

Assay: immunoSEQ multiplex PCR; the TCRdb copy retains only in-frame clones and omits some. This table holds 1.4 million or so clones, around 98.5% found once. Study donors comprised healthy, HIV-negative adults devoid of recent acute infection or vaccination. Notes on this clone: The antigen remains undetermined.

The germline CDR1 and CDR2 sequences are KGHSH and LQKENI. This CDR3 is built from 17 residues. V trimming: 3 bases; J trimming: 5 bases; junction bases outside the gene matches: 12. The genes are TRBV18 and TRBJ2-1; 8 nucleotides line up with TRBD2. The specimen was naive CD4+ T cells sorted from blood. The subset was: CD45RA+ positively selected. This TCR was sampled from a young man in good health. CDR3 coding DNA: TGTGCCAGCTCACCGAGACTAGCGAGTCTGGGGAACAATGAGCAGTTCTTC. This sequence encodes CASSPRLASLGNNEQFF.